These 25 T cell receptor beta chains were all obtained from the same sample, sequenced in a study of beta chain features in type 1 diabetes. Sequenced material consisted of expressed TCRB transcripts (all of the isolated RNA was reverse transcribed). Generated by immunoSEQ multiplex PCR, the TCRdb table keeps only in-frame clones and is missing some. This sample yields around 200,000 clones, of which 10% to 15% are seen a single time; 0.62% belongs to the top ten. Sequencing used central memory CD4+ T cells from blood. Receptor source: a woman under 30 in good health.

The CDR3 nucleotides are TGTGCCAGCAGCGTACGGGACAGGGGATATAGCAATCAGCCCCAGCATTTT. Translated: CASSVRDRGYSNQPQHF. The chain recombines TRBV7-9 with TRBJ1-5; 10 nucleotides align to TRBD1. This CDR3 has 17 residues. The V segment lost 5 bases and the J segment 0 bases; nucleotides outside the gene matches: 7. The germline CDR1 and CDR2 sequences are SEHNR and FQNEAQ (reference sequence).

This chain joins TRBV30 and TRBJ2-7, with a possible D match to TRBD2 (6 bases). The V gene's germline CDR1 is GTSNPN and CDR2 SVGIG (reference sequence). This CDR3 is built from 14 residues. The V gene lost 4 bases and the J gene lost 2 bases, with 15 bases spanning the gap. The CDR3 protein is CAWTPASVTYEQYF. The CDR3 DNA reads TGTGCCTGGACCCCGGCTAGCGTGACCTACGAGCAGTACTTC.

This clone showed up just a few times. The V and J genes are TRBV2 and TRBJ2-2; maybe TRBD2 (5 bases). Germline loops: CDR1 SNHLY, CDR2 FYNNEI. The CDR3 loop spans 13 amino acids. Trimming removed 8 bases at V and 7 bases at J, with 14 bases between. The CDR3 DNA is TGTGCCAGCGGTGGAGGAGTGGGCGGGGAGCTGTTTTTT. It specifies CASGGGVGGELFF.

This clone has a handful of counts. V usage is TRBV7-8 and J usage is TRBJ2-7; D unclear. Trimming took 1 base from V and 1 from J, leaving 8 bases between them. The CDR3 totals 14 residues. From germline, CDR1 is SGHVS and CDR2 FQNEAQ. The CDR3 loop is CASSLGGGSYEQYF. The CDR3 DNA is TGTGCCAGCAGCTTAGGTGGCGGTTCCTACGAGCAGTACTTC.

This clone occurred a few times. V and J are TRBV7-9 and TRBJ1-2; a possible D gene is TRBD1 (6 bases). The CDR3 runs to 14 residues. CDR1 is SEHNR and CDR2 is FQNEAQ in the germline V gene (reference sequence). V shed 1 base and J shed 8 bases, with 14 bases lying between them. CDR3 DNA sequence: TGTGCCAGCAGCTTAGATACAGGGAGCGGAGGCTACACCTTC. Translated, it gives CASSLDTGSGGYTF.

The CDR3 sequence: CASSLEGDYQETQYF. Here the CDR3 DNA reads TGCGCCAGCAGCTTGGAAGGGGACTACCAAGAGACCCAGTACTTC. V usage is TRBV5-1 and J usage is TRBJ2-5; D possibly corresponds to TRBD2 (6 bases). CDR1 is SGHRS, CDR2 YFSETQ, per germline. CDR3 length: 15 amino acids. Trimming removed 0 bases at V and 0 bases at J, with 9 bases between.

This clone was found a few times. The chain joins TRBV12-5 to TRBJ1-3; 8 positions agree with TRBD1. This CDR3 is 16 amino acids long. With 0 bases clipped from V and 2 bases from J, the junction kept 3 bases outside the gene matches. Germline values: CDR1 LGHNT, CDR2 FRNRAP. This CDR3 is CASGLVQGDTGNTIYF. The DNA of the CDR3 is TGTGCTAGTGGTTTGGTACAGGGGGACACTGGAAACACCATATATTTT. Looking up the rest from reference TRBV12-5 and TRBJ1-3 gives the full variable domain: DARVTQTPRHKVTEMGQEVTMRCQPILGHNTVFWYRQTMMQGLELLAYFRNRAPLDDSGMPKDRFSAEMPDATLATLKIQPSEPRDSAVYFCASGLVQGDTGNTIYFGEGSWLTVV.

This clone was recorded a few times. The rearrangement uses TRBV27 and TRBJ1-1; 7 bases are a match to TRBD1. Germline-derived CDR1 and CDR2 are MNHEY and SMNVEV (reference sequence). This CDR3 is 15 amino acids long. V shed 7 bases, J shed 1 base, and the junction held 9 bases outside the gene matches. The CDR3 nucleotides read TGTGCCAGCACTTCCAAAGGACAGGCGAACACTGAAGCTTTCTTT. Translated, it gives CASTSKGQANTEAFF.

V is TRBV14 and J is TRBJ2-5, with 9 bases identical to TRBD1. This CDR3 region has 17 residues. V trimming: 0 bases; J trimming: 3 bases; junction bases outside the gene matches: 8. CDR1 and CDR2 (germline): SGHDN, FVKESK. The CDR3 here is CASSQDPPGTGKETQYF. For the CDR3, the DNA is TGTGCCAGCAGCCAAGACCCGCCCGGGACAGGGAAAGAGACCCAGTACTTC.

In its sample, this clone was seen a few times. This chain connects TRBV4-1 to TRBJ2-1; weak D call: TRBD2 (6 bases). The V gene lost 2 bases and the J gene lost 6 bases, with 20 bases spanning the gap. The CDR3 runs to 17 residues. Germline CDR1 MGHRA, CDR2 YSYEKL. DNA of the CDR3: TGCGCCAGCAGCCAAAATCTGGGGGGAGGAATATTCAATGAGCAGTTCTTC. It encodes CASSQNLGGGIFNEQFF.

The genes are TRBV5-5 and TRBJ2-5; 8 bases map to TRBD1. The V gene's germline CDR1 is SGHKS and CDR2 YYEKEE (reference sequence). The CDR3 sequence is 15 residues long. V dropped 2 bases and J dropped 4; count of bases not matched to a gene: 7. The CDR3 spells CASSFQGAKGETQYF. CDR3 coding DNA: TGTGCCAGCAGCTTCCAGGGGGCAAAGGGAGAGACCCAGTACTTC.

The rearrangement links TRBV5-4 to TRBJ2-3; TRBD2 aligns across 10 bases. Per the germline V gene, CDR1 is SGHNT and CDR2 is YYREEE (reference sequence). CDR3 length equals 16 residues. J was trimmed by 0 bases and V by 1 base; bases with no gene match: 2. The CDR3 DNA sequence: TGTGCCAGCAGCTTGACTAGCGGGGCTAGCACAGATACGCAGTATTTT. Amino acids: CASSLTSGASTDTQYF.

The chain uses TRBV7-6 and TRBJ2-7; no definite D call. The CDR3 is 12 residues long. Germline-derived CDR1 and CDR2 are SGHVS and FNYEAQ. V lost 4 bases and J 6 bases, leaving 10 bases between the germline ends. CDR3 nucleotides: TGTGCCAGCAGCTCCCGTAGAGGCGAGCAGTACTTC. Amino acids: CASSSRRGEQYF.

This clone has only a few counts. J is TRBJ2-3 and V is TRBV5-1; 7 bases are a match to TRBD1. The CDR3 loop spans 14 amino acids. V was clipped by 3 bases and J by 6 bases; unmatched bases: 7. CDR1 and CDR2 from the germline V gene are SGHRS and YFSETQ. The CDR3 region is CASSSDRSVDTQYF. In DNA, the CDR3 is TGCGCCAGCAGCTCGGACAGGTCTGTGGATACGCAGTATTTT.

The CDR3 region is CASSPGTNPNNEQFF. In DNA form, the CDR3 reads TGTGCCAGCTCACCCGGGACAAATCCCAACAATGAGCAGTTCTTC. J is TRBJ2-1 and V is TRBV18; D may be TRBD1 (6 bases). Germline CDR1 reads KGHSH; CDR2 reads LQKENI. V was cut by 3 bases and J by 5 bases, with 14 bases left in between. CDR3 length: 15 amino acids.

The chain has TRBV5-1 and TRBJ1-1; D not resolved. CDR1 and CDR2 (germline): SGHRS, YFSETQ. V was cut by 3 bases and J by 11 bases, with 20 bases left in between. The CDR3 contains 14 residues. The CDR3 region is CASSSGEPTERAFF. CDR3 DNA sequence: TGCGCCAGCAGCTCCGGGGAACCGACGGAGCGGGCTTTCTTT.

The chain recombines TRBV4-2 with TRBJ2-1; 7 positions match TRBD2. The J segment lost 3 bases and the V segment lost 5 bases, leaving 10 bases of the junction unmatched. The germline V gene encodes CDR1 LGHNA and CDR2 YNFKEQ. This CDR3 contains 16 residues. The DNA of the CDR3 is TGTGCCAGCAGCTACTTCCTAAGCGGGAACTACAATGAGCAGTTCTTC. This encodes CASSYFLSGNYNEQFF.

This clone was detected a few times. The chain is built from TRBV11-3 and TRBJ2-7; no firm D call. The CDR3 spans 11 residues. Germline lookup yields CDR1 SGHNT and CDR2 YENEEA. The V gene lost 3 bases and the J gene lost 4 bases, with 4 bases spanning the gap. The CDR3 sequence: CASSFNYEQYF. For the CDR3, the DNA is TGTGCCAGCAGCTTTAATTACGAGCAGTACTTC.

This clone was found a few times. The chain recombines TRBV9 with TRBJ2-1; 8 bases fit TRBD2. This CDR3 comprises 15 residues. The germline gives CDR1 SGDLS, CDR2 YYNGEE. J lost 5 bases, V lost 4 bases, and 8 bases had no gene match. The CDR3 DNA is TGTGCCAGCAGCACGAGCGGGAGTTATAACAATGAGCAGTTCTTC. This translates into CASSTSGSYNNEQFF.

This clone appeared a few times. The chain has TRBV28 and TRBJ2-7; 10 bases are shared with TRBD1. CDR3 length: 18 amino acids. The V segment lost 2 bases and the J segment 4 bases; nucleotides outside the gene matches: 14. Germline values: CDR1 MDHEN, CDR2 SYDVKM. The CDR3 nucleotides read TGTGCCAGCAGTTTAGGGTCCTTTAGGACAGGGGGGTCATACGAGCAGTACTTC. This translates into CASSLGSFRTGGSYEQYF.

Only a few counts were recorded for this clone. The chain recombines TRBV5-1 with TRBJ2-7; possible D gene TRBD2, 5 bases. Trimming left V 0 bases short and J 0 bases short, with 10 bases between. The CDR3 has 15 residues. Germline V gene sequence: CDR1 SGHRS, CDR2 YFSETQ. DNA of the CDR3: TGCGCCAGCAGCTTGGAAGCGGTTAGCTCCTACGAGCAGTACTTC. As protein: CASSLEAVSSYEQYF.

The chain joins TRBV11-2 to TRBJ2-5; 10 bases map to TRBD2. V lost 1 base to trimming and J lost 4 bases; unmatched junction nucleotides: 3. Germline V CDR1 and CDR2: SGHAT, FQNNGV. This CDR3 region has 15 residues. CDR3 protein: CASSLALAGVETQYF. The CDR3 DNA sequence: TGTGCCAGCAGCTTAGCGCTAGCGGGAGTAGAGACCCAGTACTTC. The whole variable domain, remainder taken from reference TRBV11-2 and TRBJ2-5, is EAGVAQSPRYKIIEKRQSVAFWCNPISGHATLYWYQQILGQGPKLLIQFQNNGVVDDSQLPKDRFSAERLKGVDSTLKIQPAKLEDSAVYLCASSLALAGVETQYFGPGTRLLVL.

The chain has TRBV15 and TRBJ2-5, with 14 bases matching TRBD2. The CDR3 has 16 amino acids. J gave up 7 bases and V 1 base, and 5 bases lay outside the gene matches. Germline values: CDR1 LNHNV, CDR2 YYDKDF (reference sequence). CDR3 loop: CATSRGGLAGAGTQYF. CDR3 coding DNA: TGTGCCACCAGCAGAGGGGGACTAGCGGGAGCGGGGACCCAGTACTTC.

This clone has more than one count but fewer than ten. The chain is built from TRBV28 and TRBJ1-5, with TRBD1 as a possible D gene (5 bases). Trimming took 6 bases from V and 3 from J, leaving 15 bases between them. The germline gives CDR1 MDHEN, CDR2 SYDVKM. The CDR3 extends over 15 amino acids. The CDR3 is CASRYSGRVNQPQHF. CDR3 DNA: TGTGCCAGCAGATACAGTGGCAGGGTCAATCAGCCCCAGCATTTT.

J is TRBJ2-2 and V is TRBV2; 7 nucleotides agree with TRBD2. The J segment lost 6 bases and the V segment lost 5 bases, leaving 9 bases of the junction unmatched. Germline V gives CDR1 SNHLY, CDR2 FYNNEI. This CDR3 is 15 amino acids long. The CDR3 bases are TGTGCCAGCAGTCTACTAGCGTCGCGGGCCGGGGAGCTGTTTTTT. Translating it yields CASSLLASRAGELFF.